The next 27 T cell receptor beta chains were all read from a single sample in a study of regulatory T cells in long-lasting Graves disease (dated by TCRdb to the early 2020s). In light of the paper, this sample's time point label describes: newly diagnosed GD, antithyroid drugs for less than 3 months. RNA was extracted from PBMCs in TRIzol for both TCR sequencing and RNA sequencing. To prepare the library, multiplex PCR was applied. TCRdb records Illumina HiSeq 4000 as the sequencer. TCR beta libraries were built with iRepertoire HTBI primers and Arm-PCR amplification of CDR3 regions. Starting from the raw public reads, TCRdb applied fastp trimming at Q25, assembled clones with MiXCR and retained in-frame beta chains. Every CDR3 protein is listed once, alongside the most common genes and DNA of its rows. A total of roughly 410,000 distinct CDR3 sequences appear in this sample, over 12% of them only once. Approximately 8% of the sample belongs to the ten largest clones.

The sample was also linked to a second study, of T cells in Graves' hyperthyroidism and ophthalmopathy.

The source material was peripheral blood mononuclear cells (PBMCs), sampled at new diagnosis, from a patient treated with antithyroid drugs. All receptors derive from a woman in her thirties or forties with Graves disease. Donor details come from another sample of the same person, matched by shared clones.

The V and J genes are TRBV3-1 and TRBJ1-5; D possibly corresponds to TRBD1 (5 bases). Germline-derived CDR1 and CDR2 are LGHDT and YNNKEL (reference sequence). Between the trimmed V and J ends, which lost 1 base and 5 bases, there was a span of 9 bases. The CDR3 runs to 14 residues. In DNA form, the CDR3 reads TGTGCCAGCAGCCAAGGGACGGGGGATCAGCCCCAGCATTTT. It specifies CASSQGTGDQPQHF.

Details on this clonotype: A far larger clone is off by one base, so a read error is likely. J is TRBJ2-1 and V is TRBV12-3 or TRBV12-4; tentative D call: TRBD1 (5 bases). The J call could be wrong; TRBJ2-5 is a better fit for the DNA end. There are 12 residues in the CDR3. The CDR3: CASSPYTGTQYF. Written as DNA, the CDR3 is TGTGCCAGCAGCCCCTACACAGGGACCCAGTACTTC.

This clonotype occurred many times. This chain links TRBV11-3 with TRBJ2-1, with D tentatively TRBD1 (6 bases). Germline CDR1 SGHNT, CDR2 YENEEA. There are 15 residues in the CDR3. The V and J ends lost 4 bases and 0 bases respectively, with 10 bases between them. The CDR3 sequence: CASSWDTSSYNEQFF. In DNA, the CDR3 is TGTGCCAGCAGCTGGGACACTAGCTCCTACAATGAGCAGTTCTTC.

This clonotype was observed a few times. Relative to the germline gene, one junction end is altered; a read error may explain this. The J gene is TRBJ2-1, the V gene TRBV7-6; the match to TRBD1 covers 9 bases. CDR1 SGHVS and CDR2 FNYEAQ come from the germline V gene. The CDR3 sequence is 15 residues long. The CDR3 is CASSLFGTGYKEQFF. CDR3 nucleotide sequence: TGTGCCAGCAGCTTATTCGGGACAGGGTACAAAGAGCAGTTCTTC. Full variable domain (remainder filled in from reference TRBV7-6 and TRBJ2-1): GAGVSQSPRYKVTKRGQDVALRCDPISGHVSLYWYRQALGQGPEFLTYFNYEAQQDKSGLPNDRFSAERPEGSISTLTIQRTEQRDSAMYRCASSLFGTGYKEQFFGPGTRLTVL.

This clonotype showed up just a few times. The chain has TRBV5-6 and TRBJ2-1; either TRBD1 or TRBD2 may supply D (6 bases each). This CDR3 has 15 amino acids. The germline V gene has CDR1 SGHDT and CDR2 YYEEEE. V was trimmed by 5 bases and J by 2 bases, leaving 14 bases between them. The CDR3: CASSSPEGAYNEQFF. The CDR3 coding sequence is TGTGCCAGCAGTTCACCGGAGGGGGCCTACAATGAGCAGTTCTTC.

The table lists this clonotype with many counts. V and J are TRBV7-8 and TRBJ2-7, with a possible D match to TRBD2 (5 bases). The germline V and J ends were trimmed by 1 base and 4 bases, with 11 bases remaining between them. The CDR3 is 14 amino acids. Germline assignment: CDR1 SGHVS and CDR2 FQNEAQ. CDR3 region: CASSLEPGIYEQYF. CDR3 nucleotide sequence: TGTGCCAGCAGCTTAGAGCCGGGAATATACGAGCAGTACTTC.

This clonotype has only a few counts. One base away lies a much larger clone, so this may be a sequencing read error. This CDR3 reads CASGAVGEQYF. The CDR3 DNA reads TGTGCCAGCGGAGCAGTGGGTGAGCAGTACTTC. This chain links TRBV2 with TRBJ2-7; D is unclear. This CDR3 spans 11 amino acids. Trimming took off 8 bases at V and 7 bases at J, with 12 bases between the two ends. Germline V lookup: CDR1 SNHLY, CDR2 FYNNEI.

This clonotype was detected many times. V usage is TRBV24-1 and J usage is TRBJ2-2, with 10 positions matching TRBD2. CDR3 size: 15 residues. Germline V gene lookup returns CDR1 KGHDR and CDR2 SFDVKD. V shed 6 bases, J shed 7 bases, and the junction held 7 bases outside the gene matches. The CDR3 spells CATSSSGRADGELFF. CDR3 bases: TGTGCCACCAGTAGCAGCGGGAGGGCCGACGGGGAGCTGTTTTTT.

The table lists this clonotype with many counts. The CDR3 here is CASSEAGLGSKTQYF. The CDR3 nucleotides are TGTGCCAGCAGTGAAGCAGGGCTTGGATCCAAGACCCAGTACTTC. The chain uses TRBV2 and TRBJ2-5, with no clear D. V shed 0 bases and J shed 6 bases, with 14 bases lying between them. CDR1 SNHLY and CDR2 FYNNEI come from the germline V gene. CDR3 length: 15 residues.

V gene TRBV24-1 combines with J gene TRBJ2-3; D ambiguous. CDR1 KGHDR and CDR2 SFDVKD come from the germline V gene. Trimming removed 4 bases at V and 1 base at J, with 14 bases between. The CDR3 is made up of 16 amino acids. Here the CDR3 DNA reads TGTGCCACCAGTGAGGGCGCCGAGCGTGGCACAGATACGCAGTATTTT. This translates into CATSEGAERGTDTQYF.

This clonotype has ten or more counts. This chain links TRBV28 with TRBJ1-1; perhaps TRBD1 as D (6 bases). Trimming cost V 5 bases and J 2 bases, with 12 bases left between them. Per germline, CDR1 MDHEN and CDR2 SYDVKM. This CDR3 has 14 amino acids. The CDR3 DNA sequence: TGTGCCAGCAGTGACTGGACAGACAACACTGAAGCTTTCTTT. Translation: CASSDWTDNTEAFF.

In its sample, this clonotype was seen many times. The chain couples TRBV10-3 to TRBJ2-7; D call uncertain. The germline V and J ends were trimmed by 2 bases and 5 bases, with 13 bases remaining between them. Germline V gene lookup returns CDR1 ENHRY and CDR2 SYGVKD. This CDR3 is built from 14 residues. The CDR3 DNA follows: TGTGCCATCAGTGAGGAGTTGGCGGCGGACGAGCAGTACTTC. Translated, it gives CAISEELAADEQYF.

Ten or more counts support this clonotype. This chain links TRBV2 with TRBJ1-5; tentatively, D is TRBD1 (6 bases). The CDR3 contains 14 residues. V lost 2 bases to trimming and J lost 7 bases, with 12 bases between them. CDR1 and CDR2 (germline): SNHLY, FYNNEI. CDR3 sequence (DNA): TGTGCCAGCAGTGAAAGGAGGGGGGGCCAGCCCCAGCATTTT. Its protein product is CASSERRGGQPQHF.

This clonotype has more than one count but fewer than ten. CDR3 DNA: TGCGCCAGCAGCCAAGCGGTTGGGCCCTACGAGCAGTACTTC. Encoded protein: CASSQAVGPYEQYF. The chain joins TRBV4-3 to TRBJ2-7; D is uncertain. The CDR3 extends over 14 amino acids. The V gene lost 1 base and the J gene lost 2 bases, with 9 bases spanning the gap. The germline CDR1 and CDR2 sequences are LGHNA and YSLEER.

This clonotype showed up many times. The chain carries TRBV2 and TRBJ2-7; TRBD2 might be the D (6 bases). V was trimmed by 6 bases and J by 3 bases, leaving 12 bases between them. The CDR3 has 13 residues. CDR1 is SNHLY, CDR2 FYNNEI, per germline. Here the CDR3 DNA reads TGTGCCAGCAGCGAAAGGAGGGACTACGAGCAGTACTTC. This gives the protein CASSERRDYEQYF.

This chain joins TRBV20-1 and TRBJ2-2, with D tentatively TRBD1 (5 bases). Deletions cut 0 bases from V and 1 base from J, with 15 bases between. From germline, CDR1 is DFQATT and CDR2 SNEGSKA (reference sequence). The CDR3 has 17 residues. The CDR3 loop reads CSARDYRTTVNTGELFF. Here the CDR3 DNA reads TGCAGTGCTAGAGATTATAGGACAACTGTGAACACCGGGGAGCTGTTTTTT.

This chain connects TRBV15 to TRBJ2-1; 11 bases are a match to TRBD2. V dropped 5 bases and J dropped 6; count of bases not matched to a gene: 3. The germline gives CDR1 LNHNV, CDR2 YYDKDF (reference sequence). This CDR3 is 14 amino acids long. The CDR3 nucleotides are TGTGCCACCAGCGGGGGACTAGCGGTCAATGAGCAGTTCTTC. This translates into CATSGGLAVNEQFF.

This clonotype was seen more than once but under ten times. The V and J genes are TRBV7-8 and TRBJ2-2; 8 bases agree with TRBD2. CDR3 length: 16 residues. Germline lookup yields CDR1 SGHVS and CDR2 FQNEAQ. After removal of 4 bases from V and 2 bases from J, the junction contained 6 bases not matched to a gene. The CDR3 here is CASSYRTSPNTGELFF. The CDR3 DNA reads TGTGCCAGCAGCTACAGGACTAGCCCCAACACCGGGGAGCTGTTTTTT.

This clonotype was observed a handful of times. The chain couples TRBV20-1 to TRBJ1-5; perhaps TRBD1 as D (5 bases). V lost 6 bases and J 0 bases, leaving 24 bases between the germline ends. The CDR3 runs to 18 residues. Germline values: CDR1 DFQATT, CDR2 SNEGSKA (reference sequence). The CDR3 reads CSAHAQIGQGSSNQPQHF. The CDR3 nucleotides read TGCAGTGCCCACGCACAGATTGGCCAGGGAAGTAGCAATCAGCCCCAGCATTTT.

The CDR3, as DNA: TGCAGTGCTCCCGGGAATGGGGCCAACGTCCTGACTTTC. Amino acid sequence: CSAPGNGANVLTF. This rearrangement joins TRBV20-1 to TRBJ2-6, with D perhaps TRBD2 (5 bases). There are 13 residues in the CDR3. CDR1 is DFQATT and CDR2 is SNEGSKA in the germline V gene (reference sequence). V was cut by 5 bases and J by 3 bases, with 8 bases left in between.

The chain employs TRBV27 and TRBJ2-1; D call uncertain. The CDR3 totals 11 residues. Trimming removed 3 bases from V and 16 bases from J, with 13 bases in between. Germline values: CDR1 MNHEY, CDR2 SMNVEV (reference sequence). The CDR3 coding sequence is TGTGCCAGCAGTTTCCGACCGGCTCCCTTCTTC. Encoded protein: CASSFRPAPFF.

With regard to this clonotype: A much larger clone lies a single base off, so this may be a read error. V gene TRBV12-3 or TRBV12-4 combines with J gene TRBJ2-7; 7 bases map to TRBD1. V lost 5 bases to trimming and J lost 7 bases; unmatched junction nucleotides: 5. The CDR3 is 12 amino acids. CDR3 sequence reads: CASSPLQGEQYF. The CDR3 DNA sequence: TGTGCCAGCAGTCCCTTACAGGGGGAGCAGTACTTC.

This clonotype has ten or more counts. CDR3 DNA sequence: TGCGCCAGCAGCTCGCCCCCAGGACGTGAGCAGTTCTTC. Encoded protein: CASSSPPGREQFF. The chain recombines TRBV5-1 with TRBJ2-1; no definite D call. Trimming removed 3 bases from V and 9 bases from J, with 13 bases in between. This CDR3 spans 13 amino acids. Per germline, CDR1 SGHRS and CDR2 YFSETQ.

This clonotype was recorded many times. The rearrangement joins TRBV12-3 or TRBV12-4 to TRBJ2-5, with 8 bases lining up with TRBD1. V shed 5 bases, J shed 0 bases, and the junction held 8 bases outside the gene matches. This CDR3 is built from 16 residues. The chain's CDR3 is CASSPLGTGDQETQYF. For the CDR3, the DNA is TGTGCCAGCAGTCCCCTCGGGACAGGTGACCAAGAGACCCAGTACTTC.

The rearrangement links TRBV10-2 to TRBJ1-5, with D uncertain. The CDR3 length is 14 residues. Deletions cut 3 bases from V and 4 bases from J, with 10 bases between. From germline, CDR1 is WSHSY and CDR2 SAAADI. The CDR3: CASSDYNPNQPQHF. CDR3 nucleotides: TGCGCCAGCAGTGATTATAACCCAAATCAGCCCCAGCATTTT.

This clonotype was detected a few times. V usage is TRBV27 and J usage is TRBJ1-5, with D unclear. Trimming took 6 bases from V and 0 from J, leaving 9 bases between them. CDR1 is MNHEY and CDR2 is SMNVEV in the germline V gene (reference sequence). This CDR3 region has 14 residues. The CDR3 DNA follows: TGTGCCAGCAGGGGAACAAGTAGCAATCAGCCCCAGCATTTT. Residues: CASRGTSSNQPQHF.

This clonotype was counted between two and nine times. The chain joins TRBV24-1 to TRBJ2-1; 8 bases line up with TRBD2. Trimming at V came to 10 bases and at J to 0 bases, leaving 4 bases not matched to a gene. The CDR3 spans 14 residues. In germline, CDR1 is KGHDR, CDR2 SFDVKD. The CDR3 DNA reads TGTGCCACAGAGAGCGGGAGCTCCTACAATGAGCAGTTCTTC. It encodes CATESGSSYNEQFF.